This paragraph covers one T cell receptor (beta chain) sequence. Its antigen is currently unknown. The germline V gene has CDR1 SGHTA and CDR2 FQGNSA. There are 13 residues in the CDR3. Deletions cut 2 bases from V and 3 bases from J, with 8 bases between. The source of the sample is a study of cytomegalovirus exposure and HLA in healthy donors. Overall study results and limits: In a later analysis, TCR beta V- and J-gene trimming showed a link to a missense DCLRE1C variant. The study labeled approximately 150 TCR beta chains cytomegalovirus-associated. TCR beta sequences reportedly predicted most subjects' HLA-A and HLA-B alleles accurately. Roughly uniform depth of sequencing across donors was assumed in presence/absence analyses.

This PCR relied on a set of 60 Vbeta primers and 13 Jbeta primers. Sequencing was performed with immunoSEQ multiplex PCR; in TCRdb, only in-frame clones are kept and a portion is missing. Here the sample spans around 78,000 clones, less than 85% being singletons. The chain combines TRBV7-2 with TRBJ2-7; D might be TRBD2 (6 bases). The specimen sequenced was PBMCs. The source of this sequence is a woman between 50 and 59 years old in good health and CMV-seronegative. This chain's CDR3 is CASSLYGSYEQYF. CDR3 sequence (DNA): TGTGCCAGCAGCTTATACGGGAGCTACGAGCAGTACTTC.